Listed here is a single T cell receptor (beta chain). Its specificity is unknown. Germline-derived CDR1 and CDR2 are SEHNR and FQNEAQ (reference sequence). V gave up 2 bases and J gave up 3 bases, with 7 bases separating them. The CDR3 sequence is 14 residues long. Both 60 Vbeta primers and 13 Jbeta primers went into the PCR. The repertoire was sequenced with immunoSEQ multiplex PCR; TCRdb's copy has only in-frame clones and lacks some. The table has about 170,000 clones, about three quarters seen once. This sample was included in a study of cytomegalovirus exposure and HLA in healthy donors. Study-level information: The 120 million or so unique TCR beta sequences, from 150 million to 200 million T cells, were found by an earlier analysis. Study-level results: Association of 16,951 TCR beta sequences with HLA alleles was found at 0.05 false discovery rate in a later analysis.

J is TRBJ2-2 and V is TRBV7-9; no definite D call. This TCR derives from a girl between 5 and 17 years old in good health and CMV-seronegative. Sequenced material: PBMCs. Here the CDR3 DNA reads TGTGCCAGCAGCTTAATCTTCGACACCGGGGAGCTGTTTTTT. Translated, it gives CASSLIFDTGELFF.